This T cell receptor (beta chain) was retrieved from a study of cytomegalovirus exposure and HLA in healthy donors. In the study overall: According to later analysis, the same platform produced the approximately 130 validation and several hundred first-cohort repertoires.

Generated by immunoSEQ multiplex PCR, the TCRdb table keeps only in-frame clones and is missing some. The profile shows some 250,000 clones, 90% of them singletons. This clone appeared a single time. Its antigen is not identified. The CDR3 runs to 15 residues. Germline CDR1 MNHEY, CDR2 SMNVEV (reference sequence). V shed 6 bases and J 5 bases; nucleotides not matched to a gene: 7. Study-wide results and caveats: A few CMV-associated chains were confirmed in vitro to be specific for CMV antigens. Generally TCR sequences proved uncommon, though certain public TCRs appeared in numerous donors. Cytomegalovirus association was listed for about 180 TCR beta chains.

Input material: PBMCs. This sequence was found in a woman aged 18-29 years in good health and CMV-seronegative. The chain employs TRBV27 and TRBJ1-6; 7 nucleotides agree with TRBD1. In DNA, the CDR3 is TGTGCCAGCAGCGACGGGACAGAGAATAATTCACCCCTCCACTTT. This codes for CASSDGTENNSPLHF.